These 2 T cell receptor beta chains were all obtained from the same sample, sequenced in a study of cytomegalovirus exposure and HLA in healthy donors. The table came from immunoSEQ multiplex PCR; TCRdb's copy has only in-frame clones and leaves some out. This table has over 100,000 clones, roughly 86% appearing once. Sequenced material: PBMCs. These receptors came from a woman aged 18-29 years in good health and CMV-seronegative.

The V call is TRBV7-6, the J call TRBJ1-2; 9 bases fit TRBD1. Germline-derived CDR1 and CDR2 are SGHVS and FNYEAQ. J lost 2 bases, V lost 4 bases, and 8 bases had no gene match. This CDR3 comprises 16 residues. For the CDR3, the DNA is TGTGCCAGCAGCTCCCAGGCCGGACAGGGGAACTATGGCTACACCTTC. Amino acids: CASSSQAGQGNYGYTF.

V and J are TRBV28 and TRBJ1-1, with D perhaps matching TRBD1 (6 bases). This CDR3 is built from 12 residues. V lost 11 bases to trimming and J lost 0 bases, with 10 bases between them. Germline values: CDR1 MDHEN, CDR2 SYDVKM. The CDR3 bases are TGTGCCGCGGGGGGGCTGAACACTGAAGCTTTCTTT. Residues: CAAGGLNTEAFF.